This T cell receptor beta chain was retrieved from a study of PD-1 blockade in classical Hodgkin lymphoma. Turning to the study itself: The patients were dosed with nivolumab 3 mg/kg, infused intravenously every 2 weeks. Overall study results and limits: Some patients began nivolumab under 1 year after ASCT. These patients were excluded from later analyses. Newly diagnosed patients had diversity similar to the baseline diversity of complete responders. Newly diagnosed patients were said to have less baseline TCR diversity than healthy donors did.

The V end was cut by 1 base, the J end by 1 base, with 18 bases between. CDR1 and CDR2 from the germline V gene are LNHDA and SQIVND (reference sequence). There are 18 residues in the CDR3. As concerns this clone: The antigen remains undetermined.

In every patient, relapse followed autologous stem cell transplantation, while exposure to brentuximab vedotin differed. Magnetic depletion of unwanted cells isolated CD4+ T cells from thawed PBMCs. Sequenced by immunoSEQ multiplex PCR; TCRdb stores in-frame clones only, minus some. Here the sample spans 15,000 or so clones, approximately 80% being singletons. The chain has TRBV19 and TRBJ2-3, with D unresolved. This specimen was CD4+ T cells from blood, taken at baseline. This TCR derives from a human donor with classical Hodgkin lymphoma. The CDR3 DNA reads TGTGCCAGTAGTATAGCCGGACCGTCCTTCGTCCGCACAGATACGCAGTATTTT. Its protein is CASSIAGPSFVRTDTQYF.